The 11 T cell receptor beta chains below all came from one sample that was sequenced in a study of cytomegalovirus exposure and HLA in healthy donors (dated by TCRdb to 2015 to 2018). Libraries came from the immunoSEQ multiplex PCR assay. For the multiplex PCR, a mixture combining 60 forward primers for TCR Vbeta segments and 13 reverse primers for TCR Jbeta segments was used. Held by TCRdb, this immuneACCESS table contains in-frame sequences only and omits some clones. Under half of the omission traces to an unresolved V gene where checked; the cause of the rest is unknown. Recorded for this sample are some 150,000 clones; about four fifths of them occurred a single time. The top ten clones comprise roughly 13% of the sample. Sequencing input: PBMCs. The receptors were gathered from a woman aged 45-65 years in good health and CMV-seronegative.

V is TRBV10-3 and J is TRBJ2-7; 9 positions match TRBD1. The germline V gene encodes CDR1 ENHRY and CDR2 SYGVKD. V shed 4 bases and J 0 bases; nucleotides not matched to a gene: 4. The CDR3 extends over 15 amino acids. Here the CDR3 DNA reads TGTGCCATCAGTGTCCGGGACAGGGACTCCTACGAGCAGTACTTC. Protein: CAISVRDRDSYEQYF.

The CDR3 region has the DNA TGTGCCAGCAGCTTAGGACAGGGCGCAGGGGGCTACACCTTC. Encoded protein: CASSLGQGAGGYTF. The V gene is TRBV7-9, the J gene TRBJ1-2, with TRBD1 matching over 7 bases. Unmatched junction bases numbered 7, after V lost 1 base and J lost 8 bases. The CDR3 is 14 residues long. The germline gives CDR1 SEHNR, CDR2 FQNEAQ (reference sequence).

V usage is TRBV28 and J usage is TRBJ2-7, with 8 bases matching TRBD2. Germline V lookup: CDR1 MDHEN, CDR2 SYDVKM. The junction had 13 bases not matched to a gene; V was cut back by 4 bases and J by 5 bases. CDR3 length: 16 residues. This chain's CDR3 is CASSSTRLAMVHEQYF. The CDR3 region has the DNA TGTGCCAGCAGTTCAACCCGACTAGCGATGGTCCACGAGCAGTACTTC.

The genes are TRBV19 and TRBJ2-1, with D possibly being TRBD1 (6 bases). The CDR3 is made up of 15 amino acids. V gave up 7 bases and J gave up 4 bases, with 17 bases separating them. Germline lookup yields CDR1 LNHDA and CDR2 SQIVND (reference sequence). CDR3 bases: TGTGCCAGTAACCCGACAGGCAGTCCGTACAATGAGCAGTTCTTC. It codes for CASNPTGSPYNEQFF.

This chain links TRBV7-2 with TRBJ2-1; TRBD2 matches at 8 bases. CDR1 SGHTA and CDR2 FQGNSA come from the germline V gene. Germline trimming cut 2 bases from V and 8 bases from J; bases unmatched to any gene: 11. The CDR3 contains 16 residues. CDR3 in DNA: TGTGCCAGCAGCTTAAACCCCAGCGGGAGCGGGTATGAGCAGTTCTTC. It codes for CASSLNPSGSGYEQFF.

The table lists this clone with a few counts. The CDR3 is CASSYSWTGSYEQYF. DNA of the CDR3: TGTGCCAGCAGTTACTCGTGGACAGGTTCCTACGAGCAGTACTTC. The genes are TRBV6-5 and TRBJ2-7; TRBD1 agrees at 7 bases. V was pared by 0 bases and J by 1 base, with 3 bases of the junction left unmatched. The length of the CDR3 is 15 residues. CDR1 and CDR2 (germline): MNHEY, SVGAGI.

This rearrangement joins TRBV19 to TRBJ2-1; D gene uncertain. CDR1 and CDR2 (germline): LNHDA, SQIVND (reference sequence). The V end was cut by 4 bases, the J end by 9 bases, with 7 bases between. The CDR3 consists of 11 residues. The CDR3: CASSTRGEQFF. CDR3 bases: TGTGCCAGTAGTACAAGAGGTGAGCAGTTCTTC. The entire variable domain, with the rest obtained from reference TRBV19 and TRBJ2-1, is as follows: DGGITQSPKYLFRKEGQNVTLSCEQNLNHDAMYWYRQDPGQGLRLIYYSQIVNDFQKGDIAEGYSVSREKKESFPLTVTSAQKNPTAFYLCASSTRGEQFFGPGTRLTVL.

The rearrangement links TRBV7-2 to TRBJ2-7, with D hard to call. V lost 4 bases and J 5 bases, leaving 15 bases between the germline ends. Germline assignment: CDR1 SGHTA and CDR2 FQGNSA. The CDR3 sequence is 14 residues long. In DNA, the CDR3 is TGTGCCAGCAGCTCCCCCGGGTTTTTCCACGAGCAGTACTTC. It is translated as CASSSPGFFHEQYF.

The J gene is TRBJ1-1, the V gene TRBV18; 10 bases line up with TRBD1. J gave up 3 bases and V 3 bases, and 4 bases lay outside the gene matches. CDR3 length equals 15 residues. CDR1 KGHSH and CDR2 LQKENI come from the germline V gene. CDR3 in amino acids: CASSPLGTGDTEAFF. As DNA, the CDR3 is TGTGCCAGCTCACCCCTTGGGACAGGGGACACTGAAGCTTTCTTT.

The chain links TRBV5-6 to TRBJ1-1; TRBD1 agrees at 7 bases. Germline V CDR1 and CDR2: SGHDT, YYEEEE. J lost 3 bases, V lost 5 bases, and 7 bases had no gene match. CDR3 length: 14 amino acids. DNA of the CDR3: TGTGCCAGCAGGCAGACAGGGTTGGACACTGAAGCTTTCTTT. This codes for CASRQTGLDTEAFF.

CDR3 region: CASSLGHTDTQYF. DNA for the CDR3: TGTGCCAGCAGCTTAGGGCACACAGATACGCAGTATTTT. The rearrangement links TRBV7-9 to TRBJ2-3; D remains ambiguous. The CDR3 has 13 residues. Germline-derived CDR1 and CDR2 are SEHNR and FQNEAQ (reference sequence). V was clipped by 1 base and J by 2 bases, with 4 bases between them.